The 2 T cell receptor beta chains below were found in one sample sequenced in a study of cytomegalovirus exposure and HLA in healthy donors. Amplification used 60 Vbeta primers and 13 Jbeta primers. Libraries were prepared by immunoSEQ multiplex PCR; TCRdb keeps only in-frame clonotypes and omits some of them. Of some 120,000 clones listed, 75% to 85% are singletons. Sequencing was carried out using PBMCs. The receptor source for this set is a woman in her 50s in good health and CMV-seropositive.

This chain links TRBV7-2 with TRBJ2-4; D is possibly TRBD2 (7 bases). The germline CDR1 and CDR2 sequences are SGHTA and FQGNSA. Trimming shortened V by 5 bases and J by 2 bases, and 13 bases separated the two germline ends. The CDR3 is made up of 15 amino acids. The CDR3 region is CASSGGGAPKNIQYF. As DNA, the CDR3 is TGTGCCAGCAGCGGAGGGGGGGCCCCCAAAAACATTCAGTACTTC.

The genes are TRBV19 and TRBJ2-7; 8 bases align to TRBD1. The length of the CDR3 is 15 residues. V lost 3 bases and J lost 4; bases outside the gene matches: 8. From germline, CDR1 is LNHDA and CDR2 SQIVND (reference sequence). CDR3 bases: TGTGCCAGTAGTATCTCCGGACAGGGTGGGTACGAGCAGTACTTC. It encodes CASSISGQGGYEQYF.